The clone carrying this TCR beta chain has ten or more counts. The data derive from a study of regulatory T cells in long-lasting Graves disease. Documented time point: newly diagnosed GD, antithyroid drugs for less than 3 months. The TCR library was prepared using RNA isolated from PBMCs. Both iRepertoire HTBI primers and Arm-PCR of CDR3 regions were used to build the TCR beta libraries. TCRdb called the multiplex PCR reads again in MiXCR, with one record for every CDR3 protein. The profile shows 560,000 or so distinct CDR3 sequences, 16% of them singletons. CDR3 size: 14 residues. Trimming cost V 2 bases and J 6 bases, with 14 bases left between them. CDR1 and CDR2 from the germline V gene are MGHDK and SYGVNS. A further study also used this sample, focusing on T cells in Graves' hyperthyroidism and ophthalmopathy. From that report: The study enrolled patients aged 18 to 65 with newly diagnosed hyperthyroidism of under 2 months' duration.

The sample consisted of peripheral blood mononuclear cells (PBMCs), taken at new diagnosis, from a patient treated with antithyroid drugs. This chain joins TRBV25-1 and TRBJ2-7; tentatively, D is TRBD2 (6 bases). The clonotype originates from a man between 18 and 35 years old with Graves disease. CDR3 in DNA: TGTGCCAGCAGTGAACCAGGCTGGGGGGTCGAGCAGTACTTC. Translation gives CASSEPGWGVEQYF.